This T cell receptor (beta chain) was obtained from a study of identical twins (dated by TCRdb to 2016 to 2018). A note on the overall study: The study deep-sequenced TCR alpha and beta repertoires from monozygotic twins, unrelated adults of various ages and cord blood to test whether fetal clonotypes persist. Replicate twin experiments were performed at different times using different library preparation protocols to rule out contamination.

The library was obtained by 5' RACE. Instrument on record: Illumina HiSeq 2000. A universal primer binding site was introduced by template switching, and a unique molecular identifier was present in the final cDNA, enabling accurate counting of TCR cDNA molecules. Specific primers in the conserved constant-segment region were used to synthesize first-strand cDNA for the TCR alpha and beta chains. To control for contamination, every cDNA library carried two barcodes: a SMART-Mk sample barcode plus Illumina barcodes. TruSeq adapter sequences and Illumina sample barcodes were added in two successive PCR steps. The Illumina HiSeq platform was used with custom primers to sequence TCR alpha and beta cDNA libraries. The paper's processing steps were these. Unique molecular identifiers were extracted from raw reads with MiGEC, and CDR3 positions were determined with MiXCR. For each individual, recombination models were inferred using an EM algorithm with the repgenHMM and IGoR tools. Shared clonotype analysis was performed with the tcR package in R, normalizing sharing by the product of cloneset sizes. To study raw recombination free of thymic and clonal selection effects, out-of-frame nonproductive sequences were analyzed. TCRdb reworked the public reads: Q25 trimming with fastp, MiXCR clone assembly, productive beta chains retained. Identical CDR3 protein sequences are pooled into one entry, listed with their most common genes and DNA. V and J calls and clone size were set by TCRdb, not the authors. Across this sample there are approximately 700,000 distinct CDR3 sequences, with around 6% seen only once. The top ten clones comprise around 1.7% of the sample.

All donors were healthy Caucasians. The researchers also sequenced three unrelated adults who were not twins: a male aged 18 to 30, a male aged 50 to 60, and a female aged 50 to 60. Miltenyi CD45RO+ enrichment and human naive T-cell isolation kits were used to isolate memory (CD45RO+) and naive T cells from PBMC. Worth noting for this clonotype: Its binding antigen is unknown. The record has no base qualities; no much larger clone is one base away.

The paper as a whole reports these results and caveats: Compared with coincidental sharing between unrelated individuals, an excess of low generation-probability sequences was observed among out-of-frame TCR alpha sequences shared between twins. The excess sharing between twins in beta out-of-frame sequences was weaker because fewer shared sequences reduced the signal-to-noise ratio. Abundant cord blood beta clonotypes carried fewer insertions; young adult naive repertoires showed a weaker similar trend, while memory repertoires showed none. In monozygotic twins, out-of-frame TCR alpha sharing was systematically underestimated by recombination models, although the models agreed with sharing between unrelated individuals. Because the same donors could not be followed over many years, conclusions were based on cross-sectional statistical analysis. Invariant T cells such as MAIT and iNKT could partly confound zero-insertion analyses, though diverse VJ usage argued against this for most clonotypes.

This clonotype originated in a man aged 18-30 years in good health. The sequencing sample was made of naive T cells sorted from blood. Explained via the paper, the cell subset or site label denotes: cells isolated with a human naive T-cell isolation kit.

In nucleotides, the sequence is TGTGCCAGCAGCTTAGCTGTGGGGAACTACGAGCAGTACTTC. It codes for CASSLAVGNYEQYF. This receptor chain uses TRBV7-2 and TRBJ2-7, with the D gene uncertain. For CDR1 and CDR2, the germline V gene lists SGHTA and FQGNSA. The CDR3 numbers 14 residues from cysteine through phenylalanine. Only the CDR3 part of the read is kept: 42 bases, read in frame from the first base. Trimming costs V 0 bases and J 3 bases, and their ends lie 9 bases apart.